A selection of T cell receptor beta chains follows, all from one sample in a study of T cells in Graves' hyperthyroidism and ophthalmopathy. TCRdb redid the calling of the multiplex PCR reads with MiXCR, one entry per CDR3 protein. The sample lists roughly 570,000 distinct CDR3 sequences; roughly 46% were seen once. Sequencing input: peripheral blood or thyroid tissue (not recorded which). Every receptor here comes from a woman aged 18-29 years with Graves' hyperthyroidism. Each CDR3 is given with its conserved first and last residue. D genes are given only for firm matches. Not every row has a clone size; where given, it reads once, few, many or a size class.

v_call,j_call,d_call,clone_size,cdr3_nt,cdr3_aa
TRBV15,TRBJ2-7,TRBD2,many,TGTGCCACCAGCAGAGATCTGACTAGCGGGAGAGAGCAGTACTTC,CATSRDLTSGREQYF
TRBV6-5,TRBJ2-7,TRBD2,.,TGTGCCAGCAGTAATATGCGGGCGGGGGTCTCCTACGAGCAGTACTTC,CASSNMRAGVSYEQYF
TRBV6-4,TRBJ1-1,.,.,TGTGCCAGCAGTGACTCTCAGGCGGGGGCGATCGATGAGCAGTTCTTT,CASSDSQAGAIDEQFF
TRBV20-1,TRBJ1-1,TRBD1,many,TGCAGTGCCGCACAGGGGCCGGAGAACACTGAAGCTTTCTTT,CSAAQGPENTEAFF
TRBV7-2,TRBJ2-7,.,many,TGTGCCAGCAGCTTAGTCGGCGGCGGCTCCTACGAGCAGTACTTC,CASSLVGGGSYEQYF
TRBV2,TRBJ1-2,.,.,TGTGCCAGCAACCGGCGGGATGCTAACACCTTC,CASNRRDANTF
TRBV2,TRBJ1-4,.,.,TGTGCCAGCAAGGACGGTGGAGAAAAACTGTTTTTT,CASKDGGEKLFF
TRBV6-6,TRBJ2-3,.,.,TGTGCCAGCAGTTACTCGATAATCTCTCAAGATACGCAGTATTTT,CASSYSIISQDTQYF
TRBV7-9,TRBJ2-7,TRBD1,.,TGTGCCAGCAGCTTGACCGGGACAGGGGGCGGCGAGCAGTACTTC,CASSLTGTGGGEQYF
TRBV20-1,TRBJ1-4,TRBD1,.,TGCAGTGCAATAGGGACAGGGGGCTTCTACGAAAAACTGTTTTTT,CSAIGTGGFYEKLFF
TRBV20-1,TRBJ1-5,.,.,TGCAGTGCTAGGGAGCGGGAGACCGGCAATCAGCCCCAGCATTTT,CSARERETGNQPQHF
TRBV11-2,TRBJ1-1,TRBD1,many,TGTGCCAGCAGTGATACCGGGACAGGGAACACTGAAGCTTTCTTT,CASSDTGTGNTEAFF
TRBV20-1,TRBJ1-1,.,many,TGCAGTGCTAGAGATAAGGTTGTTGAAGCTTTCTTT,CSARDKVVEAFF
TRBV20-1,TRBJ2-3,.,.,TGCAGTGCTAGACAGGAGTTTCATAGCACAGATACGCAGTATTTT,CSARQEFHSTDTQYF
TRBV3-1,TRBJ2-5,.,many,TGTGCCAGCAGCCAAGGGCATGAGAGACAGACCCAGTACTTC,CASSQGHERQTQYF
TRBV12-3/TRBV12-4,TRBJ2-7,TRBD2,many,TGTGCCAGCAGCCGCGCGGGACTAGCGGTGAGTTGGGAGCAGTACTTC,CASSRAGLAVSWEQYF
TRBV5-1,TRBJ2-1,.,.,TGCGCCAGCAGCTTCGCGGCCCAGGGGATGGAGTTCTTC,CASSFAAQGMEFF
TRBV15,TRBJ1-6,.,many,TGTGCCACCCGCCGGGGGGGAGTGAATTCACCCCTCCACTTT,CATRRGGVNSPLHF
TRBV4-2,TRBJ1-1,TRBD1,many,TGTGCCAGCAGCCGAGGCGGGACAGGGAACACTGAAGCTTTCTTT,CASSRGGTGNTEAFF
TRBV28,TRBJ2-7,TRBD2,many,TGTGCCAGCAGTTTGGTGCTAGCGGGACCATACGAGCAGTACTTC,CASSLVLAGPYEQYF
TRBV12-3/TRBV12-4,TRBJ1-4,TRBD1,few,TGTGCCAGCAGTCTCGACCAGGGGGCGGGTGAAAAACTGTTTTTT,CASSLDQGAGEKLFF
TRBV15,TRBJ1-6,TRBD1,.,TGTGCCACCAGCAGAGGGGACAGGGCTGGCAATTCACCCCTCCACTTT,CATSRGDRAGNSPLHF
TRBV12-3/TRBV12-4,TRBJ2-5,TRBD2,.,TGTGCCAGCAGTCCATCTAGCGGGAGGGCGGAGACCCAGTACTTC,CASSPSSGRAETQYF